This T cell receptor (beta chain) derives from a study of Ad26.COV2.S vaccination and SARS-CoV-2 variants. TCRdb's copy holds only in-frame clones and misses some; the assay was immunoSEQ multiplex PCR. The data contain about 480,000 clones, roughly 87% of them singletons. Treatment: about 20 received Ad26.COV2.S at low or high dose, single or two shots; 5 received placebo; per-sample allocation not given. Day 63 following the first vaccine or placebo injection was when the samples were taken. This clone was counted a few times. Its antigen remains unknown. Germline V gene data show CDR1 as SNHLY and CDR2 as FYNNEI. The V gene lost 7 bases and the J gene lost 2 bases, with 12 bases spanning the gap. This CDR3 is built from 15 residues. Points from the study as a whole: Measures of TCR breadth and depth may have fallen short of total T cell responses.

The sample in question was peripheral blood, obtained in a trial of Ad26.COV2.S vaccine versus placebo. This receptor was obtained from a person aged 18 to 65 who received the Ad26.COV2.S COVID-19 vaccine or a placebo. This sequence joins TRBV2 and TRBJ2-6; D possibly corresponds to TRBD1 (6 bases). The CDR3 protein is CASTKDSAGANVLTF. In DNA, the CDR3 is TGTGCCAGCACTAAGGACAGTGCTGGGGCCAACGTCCTGACTTTC.